The rows below give T cell receptor beta chains drawn from one sample of a study of T cell changes during pregnancy in multiple sclerosis. Produced via immunoSEQ multiplex PCR; TCRdb's table is partial and in-frame only. The sample has around 110,000 clones, around 90% seen once. This material consisted of peripheral blood, taken in the third trimester of pregnancy. Receptors were obtained from a female donor with multiple sclerosis, enrolled in a pregnancy study. Each CDR3 is given with its conserved first and last residue. Each record gives: J gene, CDR3 length, V gene, D gene, clone size, CDR3 protein, CDR3 DNA. A D gene is named only where the DNA matches it firmly. Size is stated for part of the rows, as once, few or many counts, or as a class when the clone is expanded.

TRBJ2-7	16	TRBV5-5	TRBD1	.	CASSPRTQGTSYEQYF	TGTGCCAGCAGCCCCCGTACACAGGGGACCAGCTACGAGCAGTACTTC
TRBJ1-4	14	TRBV5-1	.	.	CASSSGGANEKLFF	TGCGCCAGCAGCTCGGGGGGGGCTAATGAAAAACTGTTTTTT
TRBJ1-5	12	TRBV7-8	.	once	CASSLPDQPQHF	TGTGCCAGCAGCTTACCAGATCAGCCCCAGCATTTT
TRBJ1-3	16	TRBV5-6	.	.	CASSSRGGHSGNTIYF	TGTGCCAGCAGCTCCAGGGGCGGACACTCTGGAAACACCATATATTTT
TRBJ1-2	15	TRBV9	TRBD1	.	CASSGRDSHDYGYTF	TGTGCCAGCAGCGGGAGGGACAGCCATGACTATGGCTACACCTTC
TRBJ2-3	16	TRBV6-4	TRBD2	.	CASSKSGGASSDTQYF	TGTGCCAGCAGTAAAAGCGGGGGGGCCAGTTCAGATACGCAGTATTTT
TRBJ1-4	12	TRBV10-3	TRBD1	.	CATATGGVKLFF	TGTGCCACCGCGACAGGGGGCGTAAAACTGTTTTTT
TRBJ2-7	14	TRBV7-2	.	.	CASNSGGLSYEQYF	TGTGCCAGCAACTCTGGCGGCCTATCCTACGAGCAGTACTTC
TRBJ1-5	14	TRBV6-1	.	.	CASKRQGSHQPQHF	TGTGCCAGCAAGAGGCAGGGGAGCCATCAGCCCCAGCATTTT
TRBJ2-1	13	TRBV14	.	.	CASSQNRGNEQFF	TGTGCCAGCAGCCAAAATAGAGGCAATGAGCAGTTCTTC
TRBJ2-1	18	TRBV7-6	TRBD2	.	CASSLGTSGPTSYNEQFF	TGTGCCAGCAGCTTAGGGACTAGCGGGCCCACCTCCTACAATGAGCAGTTCTTC
TRBJ1-4	16	TRBV28	.	.	CASSPNFPTGRNPLFF	TGTGCCAGCAGTCCCAACTTCCCGACAGGAAGAAACCCATTGTTTTTT
TRBJ2-7	12	TRBV7-2	.	once	CASSYSGYEQYF	TGTGCCAGCAGTTACTCGGGCTACGAGCAGTACTTC
TRBJ2-7	14	TRBV7-2	.	.	CASRIARDNYEQYF	TGTGCCAGCAGAATAGCACGGGACAACTACGAGCAGTACTTC
TRBJ2-7	18	TRBV7-3	TRBD2	.	CASNRGLAGGTSSYEQYF	TGTGCCAGCAACAGGGGACTAGCGGGGGGCACCAGCTCCTACGAGCAGTACTTC